One and the same sample provided the 20 T cell receptor beta chains below, sequenced in a study of shared clonotypes between healthy human individuals. Sequenced by immunoSEQ multiplex PCR; TCRdb stores in-frame clones only, minus some. The sample shows roughly 2.5 million clones, approximately 90% of them seen only once. Sequenced: naive CD4+ T cells sorted from blood. This sample's subset: CD45RA+ positively selected. These receptors were collected from a man between 18 and 35 years old in good health.

This clone was observed a single time. V is TRBV5-4 and J is TRBJ2-5, with D unresolved. Germline values: CDR1 SGHNT, CDR2 YYREEE (reference sequence). V lost 4 bases and J lost 6, with 13 bases in between. The CDR3 spans 13 residues. The CDR3 here is CASSPSEVKTQYF. CDR3 nucleotides: TGTGCCAGCAGCCCGTCCGAGGTCAAGACCCAGTACTTC.

The rearrangement links TRBV7-9 to TRBJ1-1; D is unresolved. The CDR3 is 12 residues long. V lost 5 bases and J 7 bases, leaving 11 bases between the germline ends. Germline V gene sequence: CDR1 SEHNR, CDR2 FQNEAQ (reference sequence). As DNA, the CDR3 is TGTGCCAGCAGCCCCGCCGACTTTGAAGCTTTCTTT. It encodes CASSPADFEAFF.

This sequence joins TRBV6-6 and TRBJ1-2, with a possible D match to TRBD1 (5 bases). The V and J ends lost 4 bases and 1 base respectively, with 16 bases between them. This CDR3 is built from 16 residues. In germline, CDR1 is MNHNY, CDR2 SVGAGI (reference sequence). The CDR3 protein is CASSSNSGTDNYGYTF. The CDR3 nucleotides read TGTGCCAGCAGTTCCAATTCCGGGACGGATAACTATGGCTACACCTTC.

The CDR3 reads CASSPREGLGYGYTF. In nucleotides, the CDR3 is TGTGCCAGCAGCCCTCGAGAGGGGTTGGGCTATGGCTACACCTTC. The V and J genes are TRBV7-2 and TRBJ1-2, with TRBD1 as a possible D gene (5 bases). The CDR3 length is 15 residues. In germline, CDR1 is SGHTA, CDR2 FQGNSA. The ends were cut back, 5 bases at V and 4 bases at J, with 17 bases in the middle.

The rearrangement joins TRBV7-3 to TRBJ2-3; weak D call: TRBD2 (7 bases). There are 14 residues in the CDR3. The ends were cut back, 2 bases at V and 4 bases at J, with 10 bases in the middle. Looked up from germline, CDR1 is SGHTA and CDR2 is FQGTGA. CDR3 residues: CASSLAGASDTQYF. The CDR3 DNA follows: TGTGCCAGCAGCTTAGCGGGGGCCTCAGATACGCAGTATTTT.

The genes are TRBV6-1 and TRBJ1-2, with unresolved D. Looked up from germline, CDR1 is MNHNS and CDR2 is SASEGT. This CDR3 is 13 amino acids long. Trimming took off 0 bases at V and 6 bases at J, with 8 bases between the two ends. CDR3 sequence (DNA): TGTGCCAGCAGTGAAGCGGCGAGGGATGGCTACACCTTC. This sequence encodes CASSEAARDGYTF.

Of note for this clone: Other DNA variants within this sample encode the same CDR3. The chain carries TRBV6-6 and TRBJ1-1, with D maybe TRBD1 (5 bases). Germline V gene data show CDR1 as MNHNY and CDR2 as SVGAGI (reference sequence). The CDR3 extends over 14 amino acids. V was cut by 2 bases and J by 1 base, with 8 bases left in between. CDR3 amino acids: CASSYVGPNTEAFF. CDR3 sequence (DNA): TGTGCCAGCAGTTACGTGGGGCCGAACACTGAAGCTTTCTTT.

As for this clone: Distinct nucleotide sequences in the sample also encode this CDR3. J is TRBJ1-2 and V is TRBV5-1, with 8 bases aligning to TRBD1. V shed 4 bases and J 4 bases; nucleotides not matched to a gene: 3. Germline V gene sequence: CDR1 SGHRS, CDR2 YFSETQ. The CDR3 spans 13 residues. This CDR3 reads CASSIGQGYGYTF. CDR3 nucleotides: TGCGCCAGCAGCATCGGACAGGGCTATGGCTACACCTTC.

The CDR3 loop is CASSEPRQVSNQPQHF. Written as DNA, the CDR3 is TGCGCCAGCAGTGAGCCGCGACAGGTTAGCAATCAGCCCCAGCATTTT. The rearrangement uses TRBV10-1 and TRBJ1-5; D possibly corresponds to TRBD1 (6 bases). V was clipped by 2 bases and J by 0 bases, with 11 bases between them. The CDR3 has 16 amino acids. Germline V gene lookup returns CDR1 WNHNN and CDR2 SYGVQD (reference sequence).

CDR3 bases: TGTGCCAGCAGTCCCAACAGGGAACTTGGCTACACCTTC. Its protein product is CASSPNRELGYTF. The V call is TRBV2, the J call TRBJ1-2; possible D gene TRBD1, 6 bases. The CDR3 sequence is 13 residues long. The germline gives CDR1 SNHLY, CDR2 FYNNEI. The V end lost 5 bases, the J end lost 7 bases, and 14 bases lay between the germline ends.

The J gene is TRBJ2-5, the V gene TRBV6-1; unclear D gene. The germline V and J ends were trimmed by 5 bases and 2 bases, with 12 bases remaining between them. From germline, CDR1 is MNHNS and CDR2 SASEGT. This CDR3 region has 14 residues. CDR3 DNA sequence: TGTGCCAGCAGTTCGTGGGGTACGCAAGAGACCCAGTACTTC. Protein: CASSSWGTQETQYF.

The J gene is TRBJ1-2, the V gene TRBV30; maybe TRBD1 (5 bases). Germline CDR1 reads GTSNPN; CDR2 reads SVGIG (reference sequence). This CDR3 is built from 12 residues. The V gene lost 5 bases and the J gene lost 5 bases, with 12 bases spanning the gap. CDR3 protein: CAWGPGGYGYTF. The CDR3 DNA follows: TGTGCCTGGGGGCCGGGGGGATATGGCTACACCTTC.

The chain combines TRBV5-1 with TRBJ2-7, with 14 bases identical to TRBD2. Germline CDR1 is SGHRS and CDR2 is YFSETQ. This CDR3 is built from 16 residues. After removal of 4 bases from V and 4 bases from J, the junction contained 7 bases not matched to a gene. CDR3 DNA sequence: TGCGCCAGCAGCGTATTAGGACTAGCGGGAGGTTACGAGCAGTACTTC. Amino acid sequence: CASSVLGLAGGYEQYF.

V is TRBV28 and J is TRBJ2-5, with 10 bases aligning to TRBD1. Looked up from germline, CDR1 is MDHEN and CDR2 is SYDVKM. Trimming cost V 4 bases and J 5 bases; bases outside gene matches: 10. This CDR3 has 16 amino acids. CDR3 DNA sequence: TGTGCCAGCAGTTCGCCGGGACAGGGGTTTAGGGAGACCCAGTACTTC. Translating gives CASSSPGQGFRETQYF.

The chain links TRBV5-1 to TRBJ2-3, with D possibly TRBD2 on 5 matching bases. The germline V gene encodes CDR1 SGHRS and CDR2 YFSETQ. CDR3 size: 15 residues. Trimming removed 4 bases from V and 0 bases from J, with 12 bases in between. The CDR3 nucleotides read TGCGCCAGCAGCCGGGAAGGGATAAGCACAGATACGCAGTATTTT. Translating it yields CASSREGISTDTQYF.

The rearrangement links TRBV28 to TRBJ2-3; 13 bases line up with TRBD2. The CDR3 totals 18 residues. Germline-derived CDR1 and CDR2 are MDHEN and SYDVKM. J was trimmed by 1 base and V by 5 bases; bases with no gene match: 9. This chain's CDR3 is CASSPRGLAGIRTDTQYF. The CDR3 coding sequence is TGTGCCAGCAGTCCCAGGGGACTAGCGGGGATTCGCACAGATACGCAGTATTTT.

Turning to this clone: Other DNA sequences in the same sample also yield this CDR3. The rearrangement uses TRBV14 and TRBJ2-7; weak D call: TRBD1 (6 bases). The germline V gene encodes CDR1 SGHDN and CDR2 FVKESK. The V gene lost 4 bases and the J gene lost 0 bases, with 10 bases spanning the gap. There are 14 residues in the CDR3. The CDR3 nucleotides are TGTGCCAGCAGCCTATACAGGGACTCCTACGAGCAGTACTTC. This translates into CASSLYRDSYEQYF.

Regarding this clone: Other DNA sequences in the same sample also yield this CDR3. This rearrangement joins TRBV10-3 to TRBJ2-3; no reliable D call. CDR1 is ENHRY and CDR2 is SYGVKD in the germline V gene. The CDR3 covers 13 residues. V lost 0 bases and J lost 4, with 5 bases in between. The CDR3 DNA sequence: TGTGCCATCAGTGAGTCCAGTGCAGATACGCAGTATTTT. It translates to CAISESSADTQYF.

This chain uses TRBV6-6 with TRBJ2-7; D gene unclear. Per germline, CDR1 MNHNY and CDR2 SVGAGI (reference sequence). V dropped 8 bases and J dropped 0 bases, with 14 bases sitting between them. This CDR3 has 14 amino acids. The CDR3 loop is CASVRKGSSYEQYF. CDR3 bases: TGTGCCAGCGTTAGGAAGGGTTCCTCCTACGAGCAGTACTTC.

This clone was observed a single time. The CDR3 nucleotides are TGTGCCATCAGTGAGAGGGGGGCAATCACTGAAGCTTTCTTT. It yields the protein CAISERGAITEAFF. V and J are TRBV10-3 and TRBJ1-1; a weak D match, TRBD1 (6 bases). Germline V gene sequence: CDR1 ENHRY, CDR2 SYGVKD. Trimming stripped 2 bases from V and 4 bases from J, with 11 bases between. The CDR3 runs to 14 residues.